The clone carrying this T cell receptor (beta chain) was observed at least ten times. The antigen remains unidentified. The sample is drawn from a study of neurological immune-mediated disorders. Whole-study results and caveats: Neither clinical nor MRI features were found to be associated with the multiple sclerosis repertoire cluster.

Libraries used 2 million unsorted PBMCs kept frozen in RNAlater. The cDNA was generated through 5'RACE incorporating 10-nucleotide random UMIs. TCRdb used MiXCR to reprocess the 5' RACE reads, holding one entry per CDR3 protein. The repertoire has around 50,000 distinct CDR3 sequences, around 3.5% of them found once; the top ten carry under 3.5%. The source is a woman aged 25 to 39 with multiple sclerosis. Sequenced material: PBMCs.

CDR3 loop: CASSLQLQNLPYGYTF. CDR3 DNA: TGTGCCAGCAGCTTACAACTACAGAACCTCCCCTATGGCTACACCTTC. The chain uses TRBV5-8 and TRBJ1-2; D gene uncertain. The CDR3 contains 16 residues. Trimming removed 2 bases at V and 4 bases at J, with 18 bases between. The germline CDR1 and CDR2 sequences are SGHTS and YDEGEE.